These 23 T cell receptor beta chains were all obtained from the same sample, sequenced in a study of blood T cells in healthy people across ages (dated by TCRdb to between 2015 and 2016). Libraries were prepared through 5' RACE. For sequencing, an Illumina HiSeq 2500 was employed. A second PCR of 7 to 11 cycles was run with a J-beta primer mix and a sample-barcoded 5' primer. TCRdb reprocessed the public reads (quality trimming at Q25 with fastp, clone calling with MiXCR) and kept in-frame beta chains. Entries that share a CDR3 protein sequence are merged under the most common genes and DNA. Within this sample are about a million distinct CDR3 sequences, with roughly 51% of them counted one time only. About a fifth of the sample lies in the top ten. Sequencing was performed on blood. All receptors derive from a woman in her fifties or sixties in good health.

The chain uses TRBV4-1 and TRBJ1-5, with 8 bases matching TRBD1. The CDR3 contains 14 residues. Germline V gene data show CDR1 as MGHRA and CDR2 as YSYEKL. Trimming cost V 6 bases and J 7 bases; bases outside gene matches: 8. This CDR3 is CASRDRDLGQPQHF. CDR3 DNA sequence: TGCGCCAGCAGGGACAGGGATTTGGGACAGCCCCAGCATTTT.

CDR3 bases: TGCGCCAGCCGCTCCCGGACAGGGTCCCCTGAAGCTTTCTTT. This sequence encodes CASRSRTGSPEAFF. The genes are TRBV4-3 and TRBJ1-1; 8 nucleotides agree with TRBD1. V was clipped by 8 bases and J by 6 bases; unmatched bases: 11. Germline values: CDR1 LGHNA, CDR2 YSLEER. There are 14 residues in the CDR3.

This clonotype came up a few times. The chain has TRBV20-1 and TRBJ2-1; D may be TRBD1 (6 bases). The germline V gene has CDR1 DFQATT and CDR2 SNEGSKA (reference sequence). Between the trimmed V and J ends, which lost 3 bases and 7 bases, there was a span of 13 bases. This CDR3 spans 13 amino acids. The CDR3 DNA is TGCAGTGCTAGTAACTGGGGGCGGAATGAGCAGTTCTTC. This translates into CSASNWGRNEQFF.

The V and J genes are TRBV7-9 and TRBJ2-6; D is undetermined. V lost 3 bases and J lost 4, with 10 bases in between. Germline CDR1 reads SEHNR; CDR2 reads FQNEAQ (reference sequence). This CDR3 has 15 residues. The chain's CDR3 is CASSFFQRGANVLTF. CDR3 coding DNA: TGTGCCAGCAGCTTTTTTCAGAGGGGGGCCAACGTCCTGACTTTC.

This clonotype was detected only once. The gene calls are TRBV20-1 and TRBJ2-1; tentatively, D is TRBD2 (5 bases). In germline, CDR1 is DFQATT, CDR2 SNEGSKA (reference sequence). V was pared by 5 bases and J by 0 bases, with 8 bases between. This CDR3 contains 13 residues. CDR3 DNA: TGCAGTGCTGCAGCGGACTCCTACAATGAGCAGTTCTTC. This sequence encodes CSAAADSYNEQFF.

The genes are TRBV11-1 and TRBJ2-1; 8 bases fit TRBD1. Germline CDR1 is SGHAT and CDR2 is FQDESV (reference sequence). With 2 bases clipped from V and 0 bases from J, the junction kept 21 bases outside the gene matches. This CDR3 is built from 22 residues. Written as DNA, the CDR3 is TGTGCCAGCAGCTTATTTTTAAGAACAGGGGGTAGCGTGAGTGGCTCCTACAATGAGCAGTTCTTC. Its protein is CASSLFLRTGGSVSGSYNEQFF.

Here the CDR3 reads CAIRADRGNEKLFF. DNA for the CDR3: TGTGCCATCAGAGCGGACAGGGGGAATGAAAAACTGTTTTTT. J is TRBJ1-4 and V is TRBV10-3; 10 bases are a match to TRBD1. The germline gives CDR1 ENHRY, CDR2 SYGVKD. The length of the CDR3 is 14 residues. With V trimmed by 6 bases and J by 5 bases, 3 bases remained unmatched.

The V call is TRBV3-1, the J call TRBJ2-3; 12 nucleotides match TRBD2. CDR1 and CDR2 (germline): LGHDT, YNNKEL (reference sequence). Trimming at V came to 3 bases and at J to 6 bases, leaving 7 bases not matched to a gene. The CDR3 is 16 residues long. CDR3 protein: CASSHSLAGGIDTQYF. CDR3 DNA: TGTGCCAGCAGCCACTCACTAGCGGGAGGTATCGATACGCAGTATTTT.

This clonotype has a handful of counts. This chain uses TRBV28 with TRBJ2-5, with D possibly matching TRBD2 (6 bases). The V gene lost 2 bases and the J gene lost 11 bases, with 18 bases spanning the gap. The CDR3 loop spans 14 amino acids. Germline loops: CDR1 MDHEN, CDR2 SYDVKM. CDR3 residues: CASSLGVRSGEQYF. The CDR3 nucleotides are TGTGCCAGCAGTTTAGGCGTGAGGTCGGGGGAGCAGTACTTC. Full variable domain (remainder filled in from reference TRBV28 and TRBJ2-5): DVKVTQSSRYLVKRTGEKVFLECVQDMDHENMFWYRQDPGLGLRLIYFSYDVKMKEKGDIPEGYSVSREKKERFSLILESASTNQTSMYLCASSLGVRSGEQYFGPGTRLLVL.

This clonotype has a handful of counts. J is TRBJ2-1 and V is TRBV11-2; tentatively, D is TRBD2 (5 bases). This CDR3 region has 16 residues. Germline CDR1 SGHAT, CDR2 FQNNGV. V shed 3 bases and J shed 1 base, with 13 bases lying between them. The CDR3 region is CASSLLGVASYNEQFF. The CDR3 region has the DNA TGTGCCAGCAGCTTGCTGGGAGTAGCTTCCTACAATGAGCAGTTCTTC.

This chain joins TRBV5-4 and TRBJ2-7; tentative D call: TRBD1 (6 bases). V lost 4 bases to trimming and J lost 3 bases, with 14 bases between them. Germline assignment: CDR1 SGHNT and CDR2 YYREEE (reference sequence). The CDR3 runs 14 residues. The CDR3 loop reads CASSKDRILYEQYF. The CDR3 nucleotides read TGTGCCAGCAGCAAGGACAGAATTCTCTACGAGCAGTACTTC.

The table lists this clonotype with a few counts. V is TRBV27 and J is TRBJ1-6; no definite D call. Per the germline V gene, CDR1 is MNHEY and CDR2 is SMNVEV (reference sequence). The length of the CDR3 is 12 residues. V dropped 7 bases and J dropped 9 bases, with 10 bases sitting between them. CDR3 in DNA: TGTGCCAGCAAGTCCTACCGTTCACCCCTCCACTTT. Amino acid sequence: CASKSYRSPLHF.

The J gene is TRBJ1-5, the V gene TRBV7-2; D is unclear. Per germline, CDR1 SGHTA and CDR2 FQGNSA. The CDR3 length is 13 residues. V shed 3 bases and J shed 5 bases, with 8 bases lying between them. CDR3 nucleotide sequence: TGTGCCAGCAGCTTCAAACCGGATCAGCCCCAGCATTTT. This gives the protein CASSFKPDQPQHF. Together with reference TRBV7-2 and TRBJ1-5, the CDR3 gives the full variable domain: GAGVSQSPSNKVTEKGKDVELRCDPISGHTALYWYRQSLGQGLEFLIYFQGNSAPDKSGLPSDRFSAERTGGSVSTLTIQRTQQEDSAVYLCASSFKPDQPQHFGDGTRLSIL.

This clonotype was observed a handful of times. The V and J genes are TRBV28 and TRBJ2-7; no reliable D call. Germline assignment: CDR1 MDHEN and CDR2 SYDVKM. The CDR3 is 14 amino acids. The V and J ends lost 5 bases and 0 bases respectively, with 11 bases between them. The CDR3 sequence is CASSPPRGSYEQYF. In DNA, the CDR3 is TGTGCCAGCAGTCCACCGAGAGGCTCCTACGAGCAGTACTTC.

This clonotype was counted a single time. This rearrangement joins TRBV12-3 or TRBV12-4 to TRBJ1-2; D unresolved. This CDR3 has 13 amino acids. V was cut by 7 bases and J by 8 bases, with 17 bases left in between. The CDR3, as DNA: TGTGCCAGCACGCAATGGACGGTCGGCGGCTACACCTTC. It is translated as CASTQWTVGGYTF.

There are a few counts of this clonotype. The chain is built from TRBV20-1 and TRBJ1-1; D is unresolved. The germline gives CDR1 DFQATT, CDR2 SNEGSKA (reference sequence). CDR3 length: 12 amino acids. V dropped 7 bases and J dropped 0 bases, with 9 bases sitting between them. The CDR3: CSEGSMNTEAFF. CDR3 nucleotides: TGCAGTGAAGGGAGCATGAACACTGAAGCTTTCTTT.

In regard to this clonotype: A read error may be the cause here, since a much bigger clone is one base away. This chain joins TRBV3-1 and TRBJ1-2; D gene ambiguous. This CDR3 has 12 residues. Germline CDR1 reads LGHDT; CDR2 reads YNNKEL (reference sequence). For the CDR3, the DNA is TGTGCCAGCGGCCAAGGGAGGTATGGCTACACCTTC. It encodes CASGQGRYGYTF.

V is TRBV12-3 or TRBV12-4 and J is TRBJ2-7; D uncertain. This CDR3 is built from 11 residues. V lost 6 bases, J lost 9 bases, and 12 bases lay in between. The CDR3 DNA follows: TGTGCCAGCAGCTCTTACGGACCGCAGTACTTC. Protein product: CASSSYGPQYF.

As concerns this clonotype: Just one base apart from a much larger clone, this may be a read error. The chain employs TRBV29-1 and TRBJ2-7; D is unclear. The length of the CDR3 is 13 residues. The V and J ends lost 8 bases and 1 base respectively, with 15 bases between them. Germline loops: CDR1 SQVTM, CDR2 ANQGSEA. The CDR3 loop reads CSTQTDGSYEQYF. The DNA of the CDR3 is TGCAGCACACAGACGGACGGATCCTACGAGCAGTACTTC.

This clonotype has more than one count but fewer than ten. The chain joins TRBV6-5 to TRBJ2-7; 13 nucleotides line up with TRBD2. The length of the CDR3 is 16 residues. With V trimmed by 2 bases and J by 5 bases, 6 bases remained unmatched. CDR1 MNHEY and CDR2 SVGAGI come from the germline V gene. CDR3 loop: CASSYTSGRAFHEQYF. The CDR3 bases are TGTGCCAGCAGTTACACTAGCGGGAGGGCCTTCCACGAGCAGTACTTC.

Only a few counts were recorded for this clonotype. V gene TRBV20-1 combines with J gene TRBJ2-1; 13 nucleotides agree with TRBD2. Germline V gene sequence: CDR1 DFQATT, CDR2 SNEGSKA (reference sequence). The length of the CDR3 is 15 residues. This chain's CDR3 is CSGTSGTKVRNEQFF. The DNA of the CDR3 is TGCAGCGGGACTAGCGGGACCAAGGTACGCAATGAGCAGTTCTTC.

In nucleotides, the CDR3 is TGCGCCAGCAGCTGGGATGGACAGGGGTCCTACGAGCAGTACTTC. Amino acid sequence: CASSWDGQGSYEQYF. The chain couples TRBV5-1 to TRBJ2-7, with TRBD1 identical over 9 bases. The CDR3 consists of 15 residues. Trimming cost V 3 bases and J 1 base; bases outside gene matches: 5. Per germline, CDR1 SGHRS and CDR2 YFSETQ. The complete variable domain, with remaining parts taken from reference TRBV5-1 and TRBJ2-7, reads KAGVTQTPRYLIKTRGQQVTLSCSPISGHRSVSWYQQTPGQGLQFLFEYFSETQRNKGNFPGRFSGRQFSNSRSEMNVSTLELGDSALYLCASSWDGQGSYEQYFGPGTRLTVT.

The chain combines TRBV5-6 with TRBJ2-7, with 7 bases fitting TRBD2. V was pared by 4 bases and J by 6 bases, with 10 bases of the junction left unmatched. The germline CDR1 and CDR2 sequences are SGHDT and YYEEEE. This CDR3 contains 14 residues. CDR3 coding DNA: TGTGCCAGCAGCCCCAGCGGGATTCTCCGCGAGCAGTACTTC. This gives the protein CASSPSGILREQYF. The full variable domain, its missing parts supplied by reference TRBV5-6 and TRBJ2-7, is DAGVTQSPTHLIKTRGQQVTLRCSPKSGHDTVSWYQQALGQGPQFIFQYYEEEERQRGNFPDRFSGHQFPNYSSELNVNALLLGDSALYLCASSPSGILREQYFGPGTRLTVT.